This T cell receptor (beta chain) was found in a study of patients and donors after allogeneic stem cell transplantation. Via MiXCR, TCRdb re-called the RT-PCR reads, giving one row per CDR3 protein. The profile shows approximately 170,000 distinct CDR3 sequences, around 30% of them singletons. Source material: blood, either unsorted or a sorted T cell fraction (not recorded which). The clonotype was recovered from a human donor who was either an allogeneic HSCT recipient or a stem cell or donor lymphocyte infusion donor (not recorded which). It is not recorded whose cells these are; they may come from a transplant donor.

CDR3: CASRRDRFNQPQHF. DNA of the CDR3: TGTGCCAGCAGGAGAGACAGGTTTAATCAGCCCCAGCATTTT. J is TRBJ1-5 and V is TRBV6-1; weak D call: TRBD1 (6 bases). Trimming shortened V by 6 bases and J by 4 bases, and 13 bases separated the two germline ends. CDR3 length: 14 amino acids. Germline loops: CDR1 MNHNS, CDR2 SASEGT.